Below are 24 T cell receptor beta chains sequenced from a single sample in a study of T-cell memory formation after mild COVID-19. TCRdb processed the 5' RACE reads anew with MiXCR; each CDR3 protein has one entry. The sample shows around 200,000 distinct CDR3 sequences, about 27% of them seen only once. The sequenced sample consisted of PBMCs or a T cell subset sorted from them (not recorded which). All receptors derive from an adult woman who had mild COVID-19 (a few samples of this study predate the infection). Cell type and time point are not known.

The rearrangement links TRBV7-9 to TRBJ2-7, with no clear D. V lost 5 bases to trimming and J lost 6 bases, with 11 bases between them. The germline CDR1 and CDR2 sequences are SEHNR and FQNEAQ (reference sequence). There are 12 residues in the CDR3. The CDR3 spells CASSPMLAEQYF. CDR3 nucleotides: TGTGCCAGCAGCCCTATGTTGGCCGAGCAGTACTTC. Full variable domain (outside the CDR3, taken from reference TRBV7-9 and TRBJ2-7): DTGVSQNPRHKITKRGQNVTFRCDPISEHNRLYWYRQTLGQGPEFLTYFQNEAQLEKSRLLSDRFSAERPKGSFSTLEIQRTEQGDSAMYLCASSPMLAEQYFGPGTRLTVT.

The CDR3 region has the DNA TGTGCCAGCAGCCAAGATATCTCCTACAATGAGCAGTTCTTC. Protein product: CASSQDISYNEQFF. This chain connects TRBV4-2 to TRBJ2-1, with D uncertain. CDR1 is LGHNA, CDR2 YNFKEQ, per germline. The V and J ends lost 0 bases and 0 bases respectively, with 3 bases between them. This CDR3 has 14 amino acids.

This clonotype was counted many times. This chain uses TRBV7-8 with TRBJ2-1, with TRBD2 as a possible D gene (6 bases). CDR3 length: 14 amino acids. Between the trimmed V and J ends, which lost 1 base and 7 bases, there was a span of 11 bases. Germline-derived CDR1 and CDR2 are SGHVS and FQNEAQ. DNA of the CDR3: TGTGCCAGCAGCTTAGGACTAGGTGGGAATGAGCAGTTCTTC. Protein product: CASSLGLGGNEQFF.

J is TRBJ2-7 and V is TRBV18; D is tentatively TRBD1 or TRBD2 (5 bases each). Germline V CDR1 and CDR2: KGHSH, LQKENI. Trimming pared 2 bases from V and 0 bases from J, leaving 11 bases between. The CDR3 is 15 residues long. As DNA, the CDR3 is TGTGCCAGCTCACCAACGGCAGGGAGCTCCTACGAGCAGTACTTC. This sequence encodes CASSPTAGSSYEQYF.

This sequence joins TRBV20-1 and TRBJ2-7, with D uncertain. The CDR3 contains 11 residues. V was cut by 3 bases and J by 4 bases, with 7 bases left in between. Germline V CDR1 and CDR2: DFQATT, SNEGSKA (reference sequence). CDR3 loop: CSARRSYEQYF. CDR3 in DNA: TGCAGTGCTAGGAGATCTTACGAGCAGTACTTC.

This clonotype was picked up a small number of times. This chain links TRBV6-6 with TRBJ1-5; D may be TRBD1 (5 bases). The CDR3 contains 13 residues. V dropped 5 bases and J dropped 5 bases, with 10 bases sitting between them. Looked up from germline, CDR1 is MNHNY and CDR2 is SVGAGI (reference sequence). The CDR3 DNA follows: TGTGCCAGCAGTCCACAGGTTTATCAGCCCCAGCATTTT. It translates to CASSPQVYQPQHF.

There are a few counts of this clonotype. For the CDR3, the DNA is TGCAGCGTTGAGGGGGTAGGAGGGGCGTCGAGGACTGAAGCTTTCTTT. Translated: CSVEGVGGASRTEAFF. The rearrangement uses TRBV29-1 and TRBJ1-1; weak D call: TRBD1 (5 bases). The CDR3 sequence is 16 residues long. In germline, CDR1 is SQVTM, CDR2 ANQGSEA. The V and J ends lost 3 bases and 5 bases respectively, with 22 bases between them. Full variable domain (outside the CDR3, taken from reference TRBV29-1 and TRBJ1-1): SAVISQKPSRDICQRGTSLTIQCQVDSQVTMMFWYRQQPGQSLTLIATANQGSEATYESGFVIDKFPISRPNLTFSTLTVSNMSPEDSSIYLCSVEGVGGASRTEAFFGQGTRLTVV.

The table lists this clonotype with a few counts. The rearrangement joins TRBV7-9 to TRBJ2-5; 9 bases are a match to TRBD2. The germline V gene has CDR1 SEHNR and CDR2 FQNEAQ (reference sequence). The CDR3 covers 14 residues. Trimming cost V 7 bases and J 4 bases; bases outside gene matches: 7. The CDR3 DNA is TGTGCCAGCACCTTGGGACTAGCTGTAGAGACCCAGTACTTC. Translated: CASTLGLAVETQYF. The variable domain in full, completed from reference TRBV7-9 and TRBJ2-5, reads DTGVSQNPRHKITKRGQNVTFRCDPISEHNRLYWYRQTLGQGPEFLTYFQNEAQLEKSRLLSDRFSAERPKGSFSTLEIQRTEQGDSAMYLCASTLGLAVETQYFGPGTRLLVL.

The chain employs TRBV7-2 and TRBJ2-3, with D unresolved. The CDR3 has 14 amino acids. V was clipped by 2 bases and J by 7 bases, with 13 bases between them. CDR1 SGHTA and CDR2 FQGNSA come from the germline V gene. The CDR3 loop is CASSLRPARNTQYF. In DNA, the CDR3 is TGTGCCAGCAGCTTACGCCCGGCTAGGAATACGCAGTATTTT.

This chain joins TRBV20-1 and TRBJ1-1; D remains unclear. Trimming stripped 0 bases from V and 2 bases from J, with 7 bases between. Germline V lookup: CDR1 DFQATT, CDR2 SNEGSKA (reference sequence). This CDR3 is built from 13 residues. The CDR3 loop is CSAREYGNTEAFF. DNA of the CDR3: TGCAGTGCTAGAGAGTACGGTAACACTGAAGCTTTCTTT.

This clonotype was found once. The chain combines TRBV29-1 with TRBJ2-1, with D perhaps TRBD2 (6 bases). CDR3 size: 16 residues. CDR1 SQVTM and CDR2 ANQGSEA come from the germline V gene. V was cut by 3 bases and J by 3 bases, with 18 bases left in between. CDR3 residues: CSVELVVGGIYNEQFF. CDR3 nucleotide sequence: TGCAGCGTTGAGTTGGTGGTGGGAGGAATCTACAATGAGCAGTTCTTC.

This clonotype was counted only a few times. CDR3 nucleotides: TGTGCCAGCAGTTTAATTGCAGGAGAAGCTTTCTTT. This gives the protein CASSLIAGEAFF. The chain carries TRBV27 and TRBJ1-1; D is ambiguous. This CDR3 has 12 residues. Trimming pared 2 bases from V and 8 bases from J, leaving 9 bases between. Germline V gives CDR1 MNHEY, CDR2 SMNVEV (reference sequence).

The table lists this clonotype with a few counts. The chain has TRBV24-1 and TRBJ2-1, with 9 bases fitting TRBD1. This CDR3 region has 18 residues. Trimming took 5 bases from V and 1 from J; bases not matched to a gene: 11. Per germline, CDR1 KGHDR and CDR2 SFDVKD. CDR3 nucleotides: TGTGCCACCAGTGGTGCCGGGGACAGGGATGCGTCCTACAATGAGCAGTTCTTC. Protein product: CATSGAGDRDASYNEQFF.

This clonotype was detected only a few times. The chain employs TRBV12-3 or TRBV12-4 and TRBJ2-1; D is possibly TRBD1 (7 bases). The CDR3 runs 12 residues. The V end lost 6 bases, the J end lost 10 bases, and 13 bases lay between the germline ends. In nucleotides, the CDR3 is TGTGCCAGCAGGCAGGGGGGAGGCGAGCAGTTCTTC. Translation: CASRQGGGEQFF.

The chain combines TRBV7-9 with TRBJ2-3; 9 nucleotides align to TRBD2. There are 15 residues in the CDR3. Germline-derived CDR1 and CDR2 are SEHNR and FQNEAQ (reference sequence). V was pared by 5 bases and J by 4 bases, with 7 bases of the junction left unmatched. The DNA for the CDR3 is TGTGCCAGCAGCCTTAGCGGGGGAGCTTCAGATACGCAGTATTTT. Its translation: CASSLSGGASDTQYF.

This clonotype appeared a few times. The rearrangement uses TRBV7-9 and TRBJ2-1; possibly TRBD1 or TRBD2 for D (5 bases each). The CDR3 extends over 14 amino acids. The V end was cut by 5 bases, the J end by 4 bases, with 12 bases between. CDR1 is SEHNR, CDR2 FQNEAQ, per germline (reference sequence). In nucleotides, the CDR3 is TGTGCCAGCAGCCCCCGGGACCAGTACAATGAGCAGTTCTTC. Protein: CASSPRDQYNEQFF.

This clonotype came up a few times. The chain recombines TRBV7-9 with TRBJ2-5, with D unresolved. Germline V gene data show CDR1 as SEHNR and CDR2 as FQNEAQ (reference sequence). The CDR3 contains 14 residues. V was pared by 2 bases and J by 2 bases, with 9 bases between. CDR3 in amino acids: CASSLTAFQETQYF. CDR3 in DNA: TGTGCCAGCAGCTTAACAGCTTTTCAAGAGACCCAGTACTTC.

This clonotype was counted only a few times. J is TRBJ2-1 and V is TRBV10-3; 13 nucleotides agree with TRBD2. The V segment lost 6 bases and the J segment 9 bases; nucleotides outside the gene matches: 11. Germline V lookup: CDR1 ENHRY, CDR2 SYGVKD. CDR3 length equals 16 residues. This CDR3 is CAISGSRTSGRSEQFF. The CDR3 coding sequence is TGTGCCATCAGCGGGTCCCGGACTAGCGGGAGATCTGAGCAGTTCTTC.

This clonotype was seen many times. The genes are TRBV4-2 and TRBJ2-3; 15 bases match TRBD2. V dropped 4 bases and J dropped 5; count of bases not matched to a gene: 1. In germline, CDR1 is LGHNA, CDR2 YNFKEQ. The CDR3 covers 15 residues. This CDR3 is CASSPGLAGGDTQYF. The CDR3, as DNA: TGTGCCAGCAGCCCGGGACTAGCGGGAGGAGATACGCAGTATTTT.

This clonotype was observed a handful of times. This chain uses TRBV5-1 with TRBJ2-2; no clear D gene. CDR3 length: 15 residues. Between the trimmed V and J ends, which lost 0 bases and 3 bases, there was a span of 9 bases. Looked up from germline, CDR1 is SGHRS and CDR2 is YFSETQ. CDR3 DNA: TGCGCCAGCAGCTTGGGTGGAACCTACACCGGGGAGCTGTTTTTT. It is translated as CASSLGGTYTGELFF.

The V gene is TRBV5-1, the J gene TRBJ2-7; a possible D gene is TRBD2 (5 bases). Germline V gene data show CDR1 as SGHRS and CDR2 as YFSETQ. V was shortened by 2 bases and J by 1 base, with 7 bases between the two germline ends. There are 13 residues in the CDR3. CDR3 DNA: TGCGCCAGCAGCTTACGGGGTTCCTACGAGCAGTACTTC. It codes for CASSLRGSYEQYF.

V is TRBV12-5 and J is TRBJ1-5; 8 nucleotides align to TRBD1. Trimming removed 6 bases from V and 2 bases from J; junction bases left unmatched: 9. Per germline, CDR1 LGHNT and CDR2 FRNRAP. CDR3 length: 16 residues. CDR3: CASGQRTGSGNQPQHF. For the CDR3, the DNA is TGTGCTAGTGGCCAGAGGACAGGGTCGGGCAATCAGCCCCAGCATTTT.

This clonotype occurred many times. This sequence joins TRBV28 and TRBJ2-3; D gene ambiguous. Trimming stripped 5 bases from V and 2 bases from J, with 14 bases between. CDR1 MDHEN and CDR2 SYDVKM come from the germline V gene. The length of the CDR3 is 15 residues. Here the CDR3 DNA reads TGTGCCAGCAGTCCGCCGGCCAAACACACAGATACGCAGTATTTT. Amino acid sequence: CASSPPAKHTDTQYF.

The chain couples TRBV20-1 to TRBJ1-5; 8 bases align to TRBD1. The germline V gene has CDR1 DFQATT and CDR2 SNEGSKA (reference sequence). CDR3 length: 19 amino acids. With V trimmed by 1 base and J by 6 bases, 20 bases remained unmatched. DNA for the CDR3: TGCAGTGCTAGAGGGAGTGGGGAACAGGGGGTGGCCACTGTTCAGCCCCAGCATTTT. Amino acid sequence: CSARGSGEQGVATVQPQHF.